This T cell receptor beta chain was sequenced during a study of blood T cells in healthy people across ages. A second PCR of 7 to 11 cycles used a sample-barcoded 5' primer and a J-beta primer mix. Via MiXCR, TCRdb re-called the 5' RACE reads, giving one row per CDR3 protein. The sample shows fewer than 800,000 distinct CDR3 sequences, about 25% of them seen only once. Samples each yielded at least 5.5 micrograms of total RNA. CDR1 is SGHTA and CDR2 is FQGNSA in the germline V gene. V shed 1 base, J shed 4 bases, and the junction held 6 bases outside the gene matches. The CDR3 has 15 residues. This same sample was also part of a study on T cells of mothers and their children. That work contributes: A few healthy Caucasian mothers, along with their six children, were the donors. Researchers put all of the extracted RNA into cDNA synthesis, using 1.5 ug per 15 ul.

The V and J genes are TRBV7-2 and TRBJ2-5; TRBD2 matches at 7 bases. The specimen sequenced was blood. The receptor was derived from a boy aged 10-17 years in good health. For the CDR3, the DNA is TGTGCCAGCAGCTTAGTTGCGGGGGATTTAGAGACCCAGTACTTC. Translation gives CASSLVAGDLETQYF.